The next 32 T cell receptor beta chains were all read from a single sample in a study of shared clonotypes between healthy human individuals. The repertoire was sequenced with immunoSEQ multiplex PCR; TCRdb's copy has only in-frame clones and lacks some. The table has about 1.5 million clones, approximately 98% seen once. The sample was naive CD4+ T cells sorted from blood. As for subset: CD45RA+ positively selected. The receptor source for this set is a man aged 25-40 years in good health.

About this clone itself: Other nucleotide sequences in the sample specify the same CDR3. The J gene is TRBJ2-7, the V gene TRBV9; 7 nucleotides line up with TRBD1. CDR1 SGDLS and CDR2 YYNGEE come from the germline V gene. V gave up 2 bases and J gave up 0 bases; unmatched junction bases: 2. The length of the CDR3 is 14 residues. CDR3 protein: CASSVGTVSYEQYF. The CDR3 nucleotides are TGTGCCAGCAGCGTTGGGACAGTCTCCTACGAGCAGTACTTC.

The chain recombines TRBV28 with TRBJ2-7, with 10 positions matching TRBD1. This CDR3 is 16 amino acids long. CDR1 MDHEN and CDR2 SYDVKM come from the germline V gene. Trimming at V came to 2 bases and at J to 3 bases, leaving 7 bases not matched to a gene. The DNA of the CDR3 is TGTGCCAGCAGTTTACCCCGCTGGACAGGGGGCTACGAGCAGTACTTC. Residues: CASSLPRWTGGYEQYF.

The chain recombines TRBV6-5 with TRBJ1-1; D remains ambiguous. Germline V CDR1 and CDR2: MNHEY, SVGAGI. The CDR3 is made up of 15 amino acids. Trimming removed 0 bases from V and 3 bases from J, with 11 bases in between. The CDR3 reads CASSYSIGGDTEAFF. CDR3 DNA sequence: TGTGCCAGCAGTTACTCGATAGGCGGGGACACTGAAGCTTTCTTT.

The CDR3 reads CASSLEKVFARLGANVLTF. The CDR3 coding sequence is TGTGCCAGCAGCTTAGAGAAGGTGTTCGCGCGGCTGGGGGCCAACGTCCTGACTTTC. V gene TRBV7-6 combines with J gene TRBJ2-6; unclear D gene. CDR3 size: 19 residues. V lost 1 base and J lost 4, with 20 bases in between. CDR1 is SGHVS and CDR2 is FNYEAQ in the germline V gene.

The V call is TRBV15, the J call TRBJ2-1, with D perhaps matching TRBD2 (6 bases). Trimming shortened V by 0 bases and J by 5 bases, and 20 bases separated the two germline ends. The germline V gene has CDR1 LNHNV and CDR2 YYDKDF (reference sequence). This CDR3 region has 18 residues. This CDR3 reads CATSRDPWAGTGDNEQFF. The CDR3 DNA reads TGTGCCACCAGCAGAGATCCGTGGGCCGGGACTGGAGACAATGAGCAGTTCTTC. Full variable domain (rest looked up from reference TRBV15 and TRBJ2-1): DAMVIQNPRYQVTQFGKPVTLSCSQTLNHNVMYWYQQKSSQAPKLLFHYYDKDFNNEADTPDNFQSRRPNTSFCFLDIRSPGLGDTAMYLCATSRDPWAGTGDNEQFFGPGTRLTVL.

The gene calls are TRBV11-2 and TRBJ2-2; 10 bases line up with TRBD2. The CDR3 runs to 19 residues. V shed 0 bases, J shed 4 bases, and the junction held 11 bases outside the gene matches. In germline, CDR1 is SGHAT, CDR2 FQNNGV. CDR3 loop: CASSLENPLAGDVTGELFF. DNA of the CDR3: TGTGCCAGCAGCTTAGAGAACCCCCTAGCGGGAGATGTCACCGGGGAGCTGTTTTTT.

V gene TRBV5-4 combines with J gene TRBJ2-7; D uncertain. Per the germline V gene, CDR1 is SGHNT and CDR2 is YYREEE (reference sequence). V dropped 0 bases and J dropped 7 bases, with 17 bases sitting between them. The CDR3 totals 15 residues. CDR3: CASSLVGNPLREQYF. CDR3 nucleotide sequence: TGTGCCAGCAGCTTGGTGGGGAACCCCCTTAGGGAGCAGTACTTC.

The chain recombines TRBV30 with TRBJ2-3; no definite D call. From germline, CDR1 is GTSNPN and CDR2 SVGIG (reference sequence). The CDR3 runs 10 residues. The V and J ends lost 5 bases and 6 bases respectively, with 6 bases between them. DNA for the CDR3: TGTGCCTGGTTTGGGGATACGCAGTATTTT. Translation: CAWFGDTQYF.

The rearrangement links TRBV5-1 to TRBJ1-5; a possible D gene is TRBD1 (5 bases). The CDR3 totals 18 residues. The germline V and J ends were trimmed by 0 bases and 5 bases, with 21 bases remaining between them. Germline V gives CDR1 SGHRS, CDR2 YFSETQ. DNA of the CDR3: TGCGCCAGCAGCTTGGGAATTGACAGTCTGGGGGGTGATCAGCCCCAGCATTTT. This sequence encodes CASSLGIDSLGGDQPQHF. Supplemented by reference TRBV5-1 and TRBJ1-5, the full variable domain reads KAGVTQTPRYLIKTRGQQVTLSCSPISGHRSVSWYQQTPGQGLQFLFEYFSETQRNKGNFPGRFSGRQFSNSRSEMNVSTLELGDSALYLCASSLGIDSLGGDQPQHFGDGTRLSIL.

This clone has a handful of counts. The V call is TRBV28, the J call TRBJ2-7; 10 nucleotides agree with TRBD2. The V and J ends lost 4 bases and 2 bases, in that order; junction bases with no gene match: 2. The CDR3 contains 14 residues. CDR1 and CDR2 (germline): MDHEN, SYDVKM. Here the CDR3 reads CASSSGTSAYEQYF. Here the CDR3 DNA reads TGTGCCAGCAGTTCCGGGACTAGCGCCTACGAGCAGTACTTC.

The V gene is TRBV19, the J gene TRBJ2-5; TRBD2 agrees at 14 bases. Germline CDR1 reads LNHDA; CDR2 reads SQIVND (reference sequence). This CDR3 region has 15 residues. V dropped 10 bases and J dropped 5; count of bases not matched to a gene: 9. The CDR3 DNA follows: TGTGCCACTGGACTAGCGGGAGGTTTTAGTGAGACCCAGTACTTC. This translates into CATGLAGGFSETQYF.

V is TRBV2 and J is TRBJ2-1, with a weak D call TRBD2 (6 bases). This CDR3 region has 13 residues. Trimming stripped 9 bases from V and 0 bases from J, with 9 bases between. Germline lookup yields CDR1 SNHLY and CDR2 FYNNEI. In DNA form, the CDR3 reads TGTGCCAGAGCGGGTATCTCCTACAATGAGCAGTTCTTC. It yields the protein CARAGISYNEQFF.

The CDR3 here is CASSLIRSGNTIYF. The CDR3 bases are TGTGCCAGCAGTTTAATCCGCTCTGGAAACACCATATATTTT. This chain joins TRBV28 and TRBJ1-3, with D hard to call. From germline, CDR1 is MDHEN and CDR2 SYDVKM. The V and J ends lost 2 bases and 0 bases respectively, with 5 bases between them. This CDR3 region has 14 residues. The whole variable domain, filled in from reference TRBV28 and TRBJ1-3, reads DVKVTQSSRYLVKRTGEKVFLECVQDMDHENMFWYRQDPGLGLRLIYFSYDVKMKEKGDIPEGYSVSREKKERFSLILESASTNQTSMYLCASSLIRSGNTIYFGEGSWLTVV.

The CDR3 protein is CASSLVRDTEAFF. CDR3 nucleotide sequence: TGTGCCAGCAGCTTGGTCAGGGACACTGAAGCTTTCTTT. This chain uses TRBV5-6 with TRBJ1-1, with D possibly being TRBD1 (5 bases). The CDR3 is 13 residues long. CDR1 is SGHDT and CDR2 is YYEEEE in the germline V gene. The V and J ends lost 0 bases and 3 bases respectively, with 6 bases between them.

The chain uses TRBV5-1 and TRBJ2-1; 10 positions agree with TRBD2. Per the germline V gene, CDR1 is SGHRS and CDR2 is YFSETQ. This CDR3 is 17 amino acids long. J gave up 0 bases and V 4 bases, and 7 bases lay outside the gene matches. This chain's CDR3 is CASSRGTSGISYNEQFF. The DNA of the CDR3 is TGCGCCAGCAGCCGGGGCACTAGCGGGATCTCCTACAATGAGCAGTTCTTC.

The chain is built from TRBV5-1 and TRBJ2-3; D remains unclear. The germline CDR1 and CDR2 sequences are SGHRS and YFSETQ. The CDR3 contains 13 residues. Trimming took off 3 bases at V and 1 base at J, with 6 bases between the two ends. The CDR3 loop is CASSSAGTDTQYF. The CDR3 DNA sequence: TGCGCCAGCAGCTCGGCCGGCACAGATACGCAGTATTTT.

CDR3 bases: TGTGCCAGCAGCGTAGTAGGGGGGACTAGGCAGTTCTTC. This codes for CASSVVGGTRQFF. The chain uses TRBV9 and TRBJ2-1; TRBD2 aligns across 8 bases. Germline loops: CDR1 SGDLS, CDR2 YYNGEE. The V and J ends lost 0 bases and 12 bases, in that order; junction bases with no gene match: 5. The CDR3 sequence is 13 residues long.

The chain links TRBV9 to TRBJ2-5; D not resolved. The CDR3 covers 14 residues. Germline CDR1 SGDLS, CDR2 YYNGEE. V lost 0 bases and J 3 bases, leaving 9 bases between the germline ends. This chain's CDR3 is CASSVDTAEETQYF. DNA of the CDR3: TGTGCCAGCAGCGTAGACACTGCCGAAGAGACCCAGTACTTC. Filled out from reference TRBV9 and TRBJ2-5, the complete variable domain reads DSGVTQTPKHLITATGQRVTLRCSPRSGDLSVYWYQQSLDQGLQFLIQYYNGEERAKGNILERFSAQQFPDLHSELNLSSLELGDSALYFCASSVDTAEETQYFGPGTRLLVL.

This clone was seen a single time. This sequence joins TRBV11-2 and TRBJ2-1; 8 positions agree with TRBD2. CDR1 and CDR2 (germline): SGHAT, FQNNGV. The CDR3 has 16 amino acids. V lost 8 bases to trimming and J lost 4 bases; unmatched junction nucleotides: 13. As DNA, the CDR3 is TGTGCCAGCCTGGGTCGTAGCGGGACATCTTACAATGAGCAGTTCTTC. Amino acids: CASLGRSGTSYNEQFF. The whole variable domain, filled in from reference TRBV11-2 and TRBJ2-1, reads EAGVAQSPRYKIIEKRQSVAFWCNPISGHATLYWYQQILGQGPKLLIQFQNNGVVDDSQLPKDRFSAERLKGVDSTLKIQPAKLEDSAVYLCASLGRSGTSYNEQFFGPGTRLTVL.

This clone was recorded only once. The rearrangement uses TRBV21-1 and TRBJ2-7; the table's D call, TRBD1, was not checked against the DNA. TRBV21-1 corresponds to a pseudogene. The CDR3 loop spans 16 amino acids. The CDR3 DNA follows: TGTGCCAGCAGCAAAGAGCAGGGGAAGGTTGGTCACGAGCAGTACTTC. Its protein is CASSKEQGKVGHEQYF.

Concerning this clone: This CDR3 is also generated by other DNA sequences in the sample. This sequence joins TRBV5-4 and TRBJ2-6; D remains ambiguous. Germline CDR1 and CDR2: SGHNT and YYREEE (reference sequence). Trimming pared 5 bases from V and 0 bases from J, leaving 6 bases between. The CDR3 has 14 residues. Here the CDR3 DNA reads TGTGCCAGCAGTTTAGACTCTGGGGCCAACGTCCTGACTTTC. It translates to CASSLDSGANVLTF. The whole variable domain, remainder taken from reference TRBV5-4 and TRBJ2-6, is ETGVTQSPTHLIKTRGQQVTLRCSSQSGHNTVSWYQQALGQGPQFIFQYYREEENGRGNFPPRFSGLQFPNYSSELNVNALELDDSALYLCASSLDSGANVLTFGAGSRLTVL.

The CDR3 region is CASSSQEHRAYNYGYTF. CDR3 bases: TGTGCCAGCAGTTCCCAGGAACACAGGGCGTATAACTATGGCTACACCTTC. The V call is TRBV28, the J call TRBJ1-2, with a possible D match to TRBD1 (6 bases). CDR3 length: 17 amino acids. V gave up 4 bases and J gave up 1 base, with 19 bases separating them. Germline CDR1 is MDHEN and CDR2 is SYDVKM.

The chain combines TRBV5-6 with TRBJ2-2; tentative D call: TRBD1 (5 bases). Looked up from germline, CDR1 is SGHDT and CDR2 is YYEEEE. The germline V and J ends were trimmed by 4 bases and 5 bases, with 15 bases remaining between them. This CDR3 region has 15 residues. This CDR3 is CASSPMWGVTGELFF. CDR3 nucleotides: TGTGCCAGCAGCCCCATGTGGGGCGTAACCGGGGAGCTGTTTTTT.

This chain connects TRBV4-1 to TRBJ2-1, with 10 nucleotides matching TRBD2. Germline V CDR1 and CDR2: MGHRA, YSYEKL. V lost 0 bases, J lost 7 bases, and 6 bases stayed unmatched. The CDR3 loop spans 16 amino acids. The CDR3 bases are TGCGCCAGCAGCCAAGACATGACTAGCGGGTGGAATGAGCAGTTCTTC. Its protein product is CASSQDMTSGWNEQFF.

This sequence joins TRBV28 and TRBJ1-2; 8 bases are shared with TRBD1. CDR1 is MDHEN and CDR2 is SYDVKM in the germline V gene. V trimming: 7 bases; J trimming: 2 bases; junction bases outside the gene matches: 9. CDR3 size: 15 residues. As DNA, the CDR3 is TGTGCCAGCACCAGCTGGGACAGGAAAAACTATGGCTACACCTTC. Translated, it gives CASTSWDRKNYGYTF.

The CDR3 is CASSLGQVGEQYF. The DNA of the CDR3 is TGTGCCAGCAGCTTGGGACAGGTGGGCGAGCAGTACTTC. The rearrangement uses TRBV5-4 and TRBJ2-7; possible D gene TRBD1, 6 bases. The CDR3 has 13 residues. Deletions cut 0 bases from V and 6 bases from J, with 10 bases between. Germline-derived CDR1 and CDR2 are SGHNT and YYREEE (reference sequence).

V is TRBV21-1 and J is TRBJ2-2; TRBD1 was called by the table and not checked on the DNA. TRBV21-1 is labeled a pseudogene. The CDR3 covers 17 residues. The CDR3 nucleotides are TGTGCCAGCAGCACACCGCCAGGGGCAGGGTGTGCCGGGGAGCTGTTTTTT. The encoded protein is CASSTPPGAGCAGELFF.

The V and J genes are TRBV27 and TRBJ2-3; TRBD2 is a possible D gene (5 bases). V shed 5 bases and J shed 4 bases, with 19 bases lying between them. The germline V gene encodes CDR1 MNHEY and CDR2 SMNVEV (reference sequence). This CDR3 has 16 residues. The CDR3 here is CASSPEVAWGSDTQYF. DNA of the CDR3: TGTGCCAGCAGTCCAGAGGTAGCGTGGGGTTCAGATACGCAGTATTTT.

The chain employs TRBV4-1 and TRBJ2-7; TRBD1 aligns across 10 bases. Germline loops: CDR1 MGHRA, CDR2 YSYEKL. V shed 3 bases and J 5 bases; nucleotides not matched to a gene: 10. CDR3 size: 16 residues. The CDR3, as DNA: TGCGCCAGCAGCCAGCCTTGGACAGGGGGTTCTAACGAGCAGTACTTC. Its protein product is CASSQPWTGGSNEQYF.

The V gene is TRBV25-1, the J gene TRBJ2-1, with TRBD1 matching 8 bases. Germline V gene data show CDR1 as MGHDK and CDR2 as SYGVNS. Losses at the gene ends were 3 bases for V and 1 base for J; bases not matched to a gene: 5. CDR3 length: 16 amino acids. For the CDR3, the DNA is TGTGCCAGCAGTGACCCTACAGGGGGATCCTACAATGAGCAGTTCTTC. This codes for CASSDPTGGSYNEQFF. Combining the CDR3 with reference TRBV25-1 and TRBJ2-1 gives the whole variable domain EADIYQTPRYLVIGTGKKITLECSQTMGHDKMYWYQQDPGMELHLIHYSYGVNSTEKGDLSSESTVSRIRTEHFPLTLESARPSHTSQYLCASSDPTGGSYNEQFFGPGTRLTVL.

The CDR3 spells CASSLYWQGAGELFF. In DNA, the CDR3 is TGTGCCAGCAGTTTGTACTGGCAGGGGGCCGGGGAGCTGTTTTTT. The V and J genes are TRBV28 and TRBJ2-2; 7 bases fit TRBD1. Trimming removed 3 bases from V and 6 bases from J; junction bases left unmatched: 7. Germline V gene sequence: CDR1 MDHEN, CDR2 SYDVKM. The CDR3 contains 15 residues.

The rearrangement joins TRBV19 to TRBJ2-1, with D possibly being TRBD1 (6 bases). Germline-derived CDR1 and CDR2 are LNHDA and SQIVND (reference sequence). V was cut by 3 bases and J by 5 bases, with 17 bases left in between. The CDR3 is made up of 16 amino acids. The CDR3 loop reads CASSILGHGRNNEQFF. The CDR3 bases are TGTGCCAGTAGTATCTTGGGACACGGGCGTAACAATGAGCAGTTCTTC. The full variable domain, rest sourced from reference TRBV19 and TRBJ2-1, is DGGITQSPKYLFRKEGQNVTLSCEQNLNHDAMYWYRQDPGQGLRLIYYSQIVNDFQKGDIAEGYSVSREKKESFPLTVTSAQKNPTAFYLCASSILGHGRNNEQFFGPGTRLTVL.